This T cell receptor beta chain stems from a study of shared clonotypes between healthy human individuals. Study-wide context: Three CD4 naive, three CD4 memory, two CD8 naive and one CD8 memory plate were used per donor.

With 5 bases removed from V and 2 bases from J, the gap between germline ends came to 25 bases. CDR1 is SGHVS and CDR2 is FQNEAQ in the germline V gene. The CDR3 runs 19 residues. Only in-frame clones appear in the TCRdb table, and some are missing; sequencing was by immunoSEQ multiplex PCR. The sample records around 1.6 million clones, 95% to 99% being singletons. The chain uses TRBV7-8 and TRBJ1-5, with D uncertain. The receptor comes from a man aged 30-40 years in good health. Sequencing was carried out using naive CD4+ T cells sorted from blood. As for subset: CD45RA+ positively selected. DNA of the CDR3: TGTGCCAGCAGCCCCGTAATGGGTTTTAGGAGGATGGGCAATCAGCCCCAGCATTTT. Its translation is CASSPVMGFRRMGNQPQHF.